These T cell receptor beta chains were read from a single sample in a study of identifying expanded T cells in peripheral blood. Here immunoSEQ multiplex PCR was the method, and the copy in TCRdb shows in-frame clones only, minus some. This table has roughly 96,000 clones, over 75% appearing once. Sequencing input: blood. These receptors were collected from a person aged 18 to 69 in good health. Both conserved end residues are part of each CDR3. D genes are given only for firm matches. Expanded clones get a size class; other rows say once, few or many, or leave the size out.

J gene,V gene,clone size,D gene,CDR3 DNA,CDR3 protein
TRBJ1-1,TRBV27,NA,NA,TGTGCCAGCAGATACAACCGGTTGGCTGGGGCAAACACTGAAGCTTTCTTT,CASRYNRLAGANTEAFF
TRBJ1-2,TRBV6-1,few,NA,TGTGCCATTCGGAAGACAGTGGGCTACACCTTC,CAIRKTVGYTF
TRBJ1-1,TRBV2,NA,NA,TGTGCCACGCGCCTGGACACCCAAAACACTGAAGCTTTCTTT,CATRLDTQNTEAFF
TRBJ2-5,TRBV18,NA,NA,TGTGCCAGCTCACCAGTGTCTCCGGAGACCCAGTACTTC,CASSPVSPETQYF
TRBJ2-3,TRBV6-1,NA,TRBD1,TGTGCCGGACGGGACAGGGCAATTACAGATACGCAGTATTTT,CAGRDRAITDTQYF
TRBJ2-5,TRBV7-9,NA,NA,TGTGCCAGCAGCCCCTCCGGCGGTGGGGAGAAGACCCAGTACTTC,CASSPSGGGEKTQYF
TRBJ2-5,TRBV29-1,NA,TRBD1,TGCAGCGTTGGGCGGGACAGGGATGTCCGGGAGACCCAGTACTTC,CSVGRDRDVRETQYF
TRBJ2-2,TRBV6-1,NA,NA,TGTGCCAGCAGTTGGGGGTTTCCGAACACCGGGGAGCTGTTTTTT,CASSWGFPNTGELFF
TRBJ2-5,TRBV5-1,few,NA,TGCGCCAGCAGCTTGGAACAGGGAGGGGGATTAGAGACCCAGTACTTC,CASSLEQGGGLETQYF
TRBJ2-1,TRBV5-4,once,TRBD2,TGTGCCAGCAGCTTGGACGGACTAGCGGGGGCAAATGAGCAGTTCTTC,CASSLDGLAGANEQFF
TRBJ2-7,TRBV6-5,NA,NA,TGTGCCAGCAGTTACTCGACGGCGGGTGGGGGCTACGAGCAGTACTTC,CASSYSTAGGGYEQYF
TRBJ1-1,TRBV4-1,NA,TRBD1,TGCGCCAGCAGCCGAGAGGGCAGGGGGGCTGAAGCTTTCTTT,CASSREGRGAEAFF